The 5 T cell receptor beta chains below all came from one sample that was sequenced in a study of metastatic and nonmetastatic thyroid tumors. TCRdb reanalyzed the PCR reads via MiXCR. The sample shows 25,000 to 30,000 clones, approximately 15% of them seen only once. Ahead of thyroid surgery, no patient had received treatment of any kind. Sequences were obtained from blood. Every receptor here comes from a male donor with papillary thyroid cancer or a benign thyroid nodule (not recorded which). Some clones in this sample may be carry-over from other donors' samples.

This clone has at least ten counts. The chain has TRBV30 and TRBJ1-3; D is possibly TRBD1 (5 bases). Germline V CDR1 and CDR2: GTSNPN, SVGIG (reference sequence). The CDR3 length is 13 residues. V lost 3 bases to trimming and J lost 3 bases, with 9 bases between them. CDR3 residues: CAWRTADGNTIYF. The CDR3 bases are TGTGCCTGGAGGACAGCGGATGGAAACACCATATATTTT.

This clone was seen repeatedly, ten times or more. The J gene is TRBJ2-1, the V gene TRBV5-5; D unresolved. Trimming pared 1 base from V and 3 bases from J, leaving 11 bases between. The CDR3 has 15 residues. CDR1 SGHKS and CDR2 YYEKEE come from the germline V gene (reference sequence). CDR3 in DNA: TGTGCCAGCAGCTTGAACGTTCTGAACTACAATGAGCAGTTCTTC. The encoded protein is CASSLNVLNYNEQFF.

This clone showed up many times. The chain links TRBV20-1 to TRBJ2-5; no reliable D call. CDR3 length: 14 residues. Germline CDR1 is DFQATT and CDR2 is SNEGSKA (reference sequence). Trimming took 0 bases from V and 12 from J, leaving 20 bases between them. The CDR3 here is CSARDPPPLPVKYF. The DNA for the CDR3 is TGCAGTGCTAGAGATCCCCCACCTCTGCCCGTAAAGTACTTC.

This clone has at least ten counts. This chain joins TRBV30 and TRBJ2-5; 15 nucleotides align to TRBD2. V gave up 3 bases and J gave up 5 bases; unmatched junction bases: 4. CDR1 GTSNPN and CDR2 SVGIG come from the germline V gene (reference sequence). The CDR3 length is 15 residues. CDR3 residues: CAWSDGLAGGETQYF. The CDR3 DNA follows: TGTGCCTGGAGCGACGGACTAGCGGGAGGGGAGACCCAGTACTTC.

This clone was counted at least ten times. The chain has TRBV4-1 and TRBJ2-3; 13 bases are a match to TRBD2. V lost 1 base, J lost 0 bases, and 4 bases stayed unmatched. The length of the CDR3 is 18 residues. CDR1 is MGHRA and CDR2 is YSYEKL in the germline V gene. The CDR3 DNA sequence: TGCGCCAGCAGCCAAGCCCGACTAGCGGGGGGTAGCACAGATACGCAGTATTTT. Protein: CASSQARLAGGSTDTQYF.